This T cell receptor (beta chain) was identified during a study of blood T cells in healthy people across ages (dated by TCRdb to the mid-2010s). Regarding the complete study: Template switching captured roughly one uniquely barcoded TCR beta cDNA molecule per two T cells in model experiments. Age-related changes in TCR beta repertoire diversity were measured in the study by deep sequencing normalized with unique cDNA molecular identifiers. Four age groups were formed from the donors: young (average approximately 15 years), middle-aged (less than 40), aged (about 68) and long-lived (around 82). To avoid experimental bias, donors of different ages were distributed randomly across sequencing lanes. Two additional independent replicas of 1 million unique cDNA reads from the same blood draw were analyzed for two donors (one aged 18 to 30 and one aged 80 or older).

The donors were 40 or so Caucasian individuals from Russia, aged roughly 6 to 100 years, who were systemically healthy. Each donor gave approximately 9.3 milliliters of peripheral blood, collected into EDTA-treated Vacutainer tubes. Ficoll-Paque density-gradient centrifugation was used to isolate PBMCs, with at least 7 million per sample. Trizol reagent was used to extract total RNA from the PBMCs, yielding at least 5.5 micrograms per sample. The percentages of naive CD45RAhigh/CD27high T cells were determined by flow cytometry on a PBMC aliquot from every donor. The method was 5' RACE. The data were produced on an Illumina HiSeq 2500. A second PCR of roughly 7 to 12 cycles was performed with a sample-barcoded 5' primer and a J-beta primer mix. A unique molecular identifier was introduced onto each TCR beta cDNA molecule by a template-switch 5' adaptor carrying 12 random nucleotides. At least 3 million CDR3-containing paired-end reads were obtained from each sample. First-strand cDNA synthesis was performed from all RNA using the Mint cDNA synthesis kit, with priming by a TRBC-specific oligonucleotide. All cDNA was treated with uracil-DNA glycosylase and then went through a first 18-cycle PCR with the universal primers M1SS and BC2_uni_R. The authors' pipeline ran thus. For normalization, 1 million high-quality reads were randomly selected from each sample, with every read carrying a distinct molecular identifier. Instead of being binned into consensus sequences, reads with shared molecular identifiers were discarded. MiTCR, run with a Q25 quality threshold and the strictest error-elimination algorithm, handled CDR3 identification, clonotype clustering and error correction. A nonparametric unseen species model with Euler transformation was used to estimate a lower bound on total TCR beta diversity. TCRdb's own reprocessing of the public reads used fastp at Q25 and MiXCR and kept productive beta chains. Under each unique CDR3 protein, matching rows form one entry showing the most common genes and DNA. These V and J calls derive from TCRdb rather than the authors' analysis. The sample table shows 540,000 or so distinct CDR3 sequences, and about 26% are seen once. Less than 20% of the sample lies in the top ten.

What the research found in general, with its limitations: The percentage of naive T cells measured by flow cytometry correlated strongly with observed TCR beta diversity. The long-lived group showed more naive CD4+ T cells, fewer expanded clones and increased TCR diversity than the aged group, suggesting age selection. The CMV infection status of donors was not known, potentially confounding age-related changes in expanded clonotypes. Total diversity estimates from one million sequenced T cells were considered lower bounds and underestimates. Since profiling was done on bulk unsorted PBMCs, naive and antigen-experienced compartments could not be conclusively compared. Observed TCR beta diversity per million T cells fell roughly linearly with age, and a significant reduction was already apparent by age roughly 40.

From cysteine to phenylalanine, the CDR3 is 14 amino acids long. Only the CDR3 region is kept as DNA, spanning 42 bases read in frame from base 1. CDR1 and CDR2 are drawn from the germline V gene (reference sequence): DFQATT, SNEGSKA. At the junction V is shortened by 6 bases and J by 5 bases; bases outside the gene matches: 12. On this clonotype: No antigen is known for it. Per-nucleotide qualities are absent, and no much larger clonotype sits a single base away.

Sequencing was carried out using blood. The receptor's source is a woman in her 70s in good health. The chain is encoded by TRBV20-1 joined to TRBJ2-5, with 7 junctional bases fitting TRBD2. The CDR3 loop reads CSAQIRAGVETQYF. The bases read TGCAGTGCACAGATCCGGGCGGGAGTGGAGACCCAGTACTTC.